Below are 13 T cell receptor beta chains sequenced from a single sample in a study of memory CD4+ T cells and cytomegalovirus serostatus. Some clones are missing from TCRdb's copy, which holds only in-frame ones; the method was immunoSEQ multiplex PCR. The data contain over 40,000 clones, about three quarters of them singletons. The sort gate was single viable CD3+CD4+CD8-CD45RO+ cells for memory CD4+ T cells. Specimen: memory CD4+ T cells from blood. The receptors shown here come from an adult in good health and CMV-seronegative.

This clone was observed a few times. The rearrangement uses TRBV6-1 and TRBJ1-2, with no clear D. CDR3 size: 12 residues. Germline V CDR1 and CDR2: MNHNS, SASEGT. The V gene lost 2 bases and the J gene lost 11 bases, with 12 bases spanning the gap. Here the CDR3 reads CASSERGLGYTF. CDR3 nucleotides: TGTGCCAGCAGTGAAAGAGGCCTTGGTTACACCTTC.

The chain links TRBV30 to TRBJ1-1, with D unresolved. Germline loops: CDR1 GTSNPN, CDR2 SVGIG (reference sequence). CDR3 length equals 17 residues. Trimming removed 4 bases from V and 1 base from J, with 22 bases in between. Here the CDR3 reads CAWTLMRPHMGNTEAFF. For the CDR3, the DNA is TGTGCCTGGACCCTGATGAGGCCCCACATGGGGAACACTGAAGCTTTCTTT.

This chain uses TRBV14 with TRBJ2-3, with D unclear. CDR3 size: 14 residues. V was cut by 1 base and J by 4 bases, with 9 bases left in between. Germline V gene sequence: CDR1 SGHDN, CDR2 FVKESK. This chain's CDR3 is CASSQAWKADTQYF. Here the CDR3 DNA reads TGTGCCAGCAGCCAAGCTTGGAAGGCAGATACGCAGTATTTT.

The rearrangement uses TRBV2 and TRBJ2-5; D could derive from TRBD1 or TRBD2 (5 bases each). The CDR3 has 12 residues. The germline CDR1 and CDR2 sequences are SNHLY and FYNNEI. Trimming took 4 bases from V and 4 from J, leaving 7 bases between them. CDR3 coding DNA: TGTGCCAGCAGTGCGGGGCGAGAGACCCAGTACTTC. Its protein is CASSAGRETQYF.

V and J are TRBV5-1 and TRBJ1-4; maybe TRBD1 (6 bases). CDR1 is SGHRS, CDR2 YFSETQ, per germline. Trimming took 5 bases from V and 4 from J, leaving 15 bases between them. This CDR3 region has 15 residues. The CDR3 loop is CASRPLQDSNEKLFF. CDR3 DNA sequence: TGCGCCAGCAGACCACTCCAGGACAGTAATGAAAAACTGTTTTTT.

This clone has only a few counts. V gene TRBV5-1 combines with J gene TRBJ1-1; D unclear. Germline V gene sequence: CDR1 SGHRS, CDR2 YFSETQ. The CDR3 consists of 11 residues. Trimming took 4 bases from V and 0 from J, leaving 1 base between them. The CDR3 DNA sequence: TGCGCCAGCAGCATGAACACTGAAGCTTTCTTT. It yields the protein CASSMNTEAFF.

The chain recombines TRBV12-5 with TRBJ2-3; D unclear. Looked up from germline, CDR1 is LGHNT and CDR2 is FRNRAP. The V end lost 1 base, the J end lost 2 bases, and 7 bases lay between the germline ends. The CDR3 runs 14 residues. This chain's CDR3 is CASGLGQITDTQYF. CDR3 coding DNA: TGTGCTAGTGGTTTGGGGCAGATCACAGATACGCAGTATTTT.

This clone was observed a handful of times. V gene TRBV10-3 combines with J gene TRBJ2-3; perhaps TRBD1 as D (6 bases). Trimming shortened V by 4 bases and J by 0 bases, and 11 bases separated the two germline ends. This CDR3 is 15 amino acids long. Germline CDR1 is ENHRY and CDR2 is SYGVKD. CDR3 sequence reads: CAISGRGFSTDTQYF. The DNA for the CDR3 is TGTGCCATCAGTGGTAGGGGGTTCAGCACAGATACGCAGTATTTT.

This clone appeared a few times. The DNA for the CDR3 is TGTGCCAGCAGTTATGTCGGCTCACCCCTCCACTTT. Translating gives CASSYVGSPLHF. This chain links TRBV6-1 with TRBJ1-6; D is unclear. CDR1 and CDR2 (germline): MNHNS, SASEGT. V dropped 5 bases and J dropped 10 bases, with 9 bases sitting between them. The CDR3 contains 12 residues.

The V call is TRBV10-3, the J call TRBJ2-2; no clear D. V lost 0 bases to trimming and J lost 0 bases, with 8 bases between them. The CDR3 extends over 16 amino acids. CDR1 and CDR2 (germline): ENHRY, SYGVKD. CDR3 amino acids: CAISESRGANTGELFF. CDR3 in DNA: TGTGCCATCAGTGAGTCGCGTGGAGCGAACACCGGGGAGCTGTTTTTT.

Only a few counts were recorded for this clone. J is TRBJ1-4 and V is TRBV5-5; 9 nucleotides agree with TRBD1. This CDR3 is 14 amino acids long. Germline values: CDR1 SGHKS, CDR2 YYEKEE (reference sequence). V was clipped by 0 bases and J by 8 bases; unmatched bases: 2. In nucleotides, the CDR3 is TGTGCCAGCAGCTTGGGGACAGGGGCGGAAAAACTGTTTTTT. Amino acids: CASSLGTGAEKLFF.

On this clone itself: Other DNA sequences in the same sample also yield this CDR3. This sequence joins TRBV5-1 and TRBJ2-3; D remains unclear. The CDR3 has 12 amino acids. Germline V gene data show CDR1 as SGHRS and CDR2 as YFSETQ. V lost 2 bases, J lost 4 bases, and 5 bases lay in between. The CDR3 loop reads CASSLPADTQYF. Here the CDR3 DNA reads TGCGCCAGCAGCTTACCGGCAGATACGCAGTATTTT.

This rearrangement joins TRBV10-3 to TRBJ2-7; D is uncertain. The CDR3 has 12 residues. In germline, CDR1 is ENHRY, CDR2 SYGVKD. V lost 0 bases to trimming and J lost 4 bases, with 4 bases between them. The chain's CDR3 is CAISESTYEQYF. DNA of the CDR3: TGTGCCATCAGTGAGTCGACGTACGAGCAGTACTTC.